The 19 T cell receptor beta chains below were found in one sample sequenced in a study of blood T cell repertoires in COVID-19. The method was immunoSEQ multiplex PCR; TCRdb's version includes in-frame clones alone and lacks a portion of them. The sample shows about 170,000 clones, 65% to 85% of them seen only once. Sequencing input: peripheral blood. These receptors all come from a man in his sixties or seventies with active or convalescent COVID-19.

The chain employs TRBV6-4 and TRBJ1-1; D not resolved. The V end was cut by 4 bases, the J end by 1 base, with 10 bases between. CDR3 size: 14 residues. Germline CDR1 reads MRHNA; CDR2 reads SNTAGT. The CDR3 region has the DNA TGTGCCAGCAGTGCCTCAGCTGGGAACACTGAAGCTTTCTTT. Its protein is CASSASAGNTEAFF.

V is TRBV7-2 and J is TRBJ2-3; a weak D match, TRBD2 (5 bases). The V gene lost 6 bases and the J gene lost 1 base, with 14 bases spanning the gap. Germline CDR1 SGHTA, CDR2 FQGNSA. This CDR3 is 15 amino acids long. DNA of the CDR3: TGTGCCAGCAGGCTCCCTTTTAGCGGCACAGATACGCAGTATTTT. Translation: CASRLPFSGTDTQYF.

The chain employs TRBV6-1 and TRBJ2-7; D is ambiguous. V was clipped by 6 bases and J by 0 bases, with 12 bases between them. Germline CDR1 is MNHNS and CDR2 is SASEGT. This CDR3 is built from 14 residues. CDR3 residues: CASRARRNSYEQYF. The CDR3 nucleotides are TGTGCCAGCAGGGCGCGGCGGAACTCCTACGAGCAGTACTTC.

This chain joins TRBV30 and TRBJ2-5, with 7 positions matching TRBD1. Germline CDR1 reads GTSNPN; CDR2 reads SVGIG (reference sequence). This CDR3 contains 14 residues. Unmatched junction bases numbered 3, after V lost 0 bases and J lost 2 bases. This CDR3 reads CAWSVGTVQETQYF. CDR3 DNA: TGTGCCTGGAGTGTAGGGACAGTACAAGAGACCCAGTACTTC. Supplemented by reference TRBV30 and TRBJ2-5, the full variable domain reads SQTIHQWPATLVQPVGSPLSLECTVEGTSNPNLYWYRQAAGRGLQLLFYSVGIGQISSEVPQNLSASRPQDRQFILSSKKLLLSDSGFYLCAWSVGTVQETQYFGPGTRLLVL.

The chain couples TRBV19 to TRBJ2-1; D is undetermined. Trimming took 8 bases from V and 9 from J, leaving 17 bases between them. Germline V CDR1 and CDR2: LNHDA, SQIVND (reference sequence). This CDR3 comprises 13 residues. CDR3 loop: CASYQRGAGEQFF. The CDR3 DNA reads as TGTGCCAGTTACCAGCGAGGTGCTGGTGAGCAGTTCTTC.

This rearrangement joins TRBV7-2 to TRBJ2-3, with TRBD2 matching over 11 bases. J gave up 3 bases and V 3 bases, and 11 bases lay outside the gene matches. Looked up from germline, CDR1 is SGHTA and CDR2 is FQGNSA. This CDR3 spans 18 amino acids. The CDR3 is CASSLTSGATRATDTQYF. The CDR3 DNA is TGTGCCAGCAGCTTGACTAGCGGGGCCACGAGAGCGACAGATACGCAGTATTTT.

V usage is TRBV15 and J usage is TRBJ2-3, with 13 bases that match TRBD2. Germline V gene sequence: CDR1 LNHNV, CDR2 YYDKDF (reference sequence). The CDR3 covers 16 residues. V was clipped by 2 bases and J by 6 bases; unmatched bases: 5. The CDR3 nucleotides read TGTGCCACCAGCAGATTGACTAGCGGGGGGCGGGATACGCAGTATTTT. Translating it yields CATSRLTSGGRDTQYF. The variable domain in full, with the rest retrieved from reference TRBV15 and TRBJ2-3, is DAMVIQNPRYQVTQFGKPVTLSCSQTLNHNVMYWYQQKSSQAPKLLFHYYDKDFNNEADTPDNFQSRRPNTSFCFLDIRSPGLGDTAMYLCATSRLTSGGRDTQYFGPGTRLTVL.

On this clone: This sample includes further DNA sequences coding for the same CDR3. V and J are TRBV5-1 and TRBJ2-1, with D perhaps matching TRBD2 (5 bases). The V end was cut by 0 bases, the J end by 0 bases, with 7 bases between. The length of the CDR3 is 15 residues. Germline-derived CDR1 and CDR2 are SGHRS and YFSETQ. The DNA for the CDR3 is TGCGCCAGCAGCTTGGGAGGGAGCTCCTACAATGAGCAGTTCTTC. This encodes CASSLGGSSYNEQFF.

This chain joins TRBV27 and TRBJ2-3; TRBD2 aligns across 13 bases. Germline assignment: CDR1 MNHEY and CDR2 SMNVEV (reference sequence). V lost 6 bases to trimming and J lost 6 bases; unmatched junction nucleotides: 6. The CDR3 is 15 residues long. The CDR3, as DNA: TGTGCCAGCAGCGTACTAGCGGGAGGGTTGGATACGCAGTATTTT. As protein: CASSVLAGGLDTQYF.

This sequence joins TRBV29-1 and TRBJ2-2, with 8 bases that match TRBD2. The CDR3 extends over 14 amino acids. Germline assignment: CDR1 SQVTM and CDR2 ANQGSEA. Trimming removed 3 bases from V and 7 bases from J; junction bases left unmatched: 7. CDR3 sequence reads: CSVEQGLGDGELFF. Written as DNA, the CDR3 is TGCAGCGTTGAGCAGGGACTAGGCGACGGGGAGCTGTTTTTT.

This chain uses TRBV20-1 with TRBJ1-5; D is unresolved. CDR1 and CDR2 (germline): DFQATT, SNEGSKA (reference sequence). The CDR3 contains 13 residues. Trimming took off 3 bases at V and 5 bases at J, with 11 bases between the two ends. CDR3 amino acids: CSASRDIHQPQHF. The CDR3 region has the DNA TGCAGTGCTAGTAGAGATATTCATCAGCCCCAGCATTTT.

This clone was seen a few times. CDR3 protein: CASSEYAAYTEAFF. The CDR3 DNA reads as TGTGCCAGCAGTGAGTACGCGGCCTACACTGAAGCTTTCTTT. This chain connects TRBV2 to TRBJ1-1; no firm D call. Between the trimmed V and J ends, which lost 3 bases and 3 bases, there was a span of 11 bases. The germline V gene encodes CDR1 SNHLY and CDR2 FYNNEI. This CDR3 contains 14 residues.

V is TRBV4-1 and J is TRBJ1-2; 7 nucleotides line up with TRBD1. CDR3 size: 12 residues. Germline CDR1 and CDR2: MGHRA and YSYEKL. Trimming took 10 bases from V and 6 from J; bases not matched to a gene: 8. The CDR3 region is CAIQGGTDGYTF. DNA of the CDR3: TGCGCCATTCAGGGGGGTACTGATGGCTACACCTTC.

The chain is built from TRBV19 and TRBJ2-5; perhaps TRBD1 as D (5 bases). The V gene's germline CDR1 is LNHDA and CDR2 SQIVND (reference sequence). Trimming pared 3 bases from V and 4 bases from J, leaving 9 bases between. CDR3 length: 13 residues. The CDR3 DNA reads TGTGCCAGTAGTATCTGGGGCGGAGAGACCCAGTACTTC. Translating it yields CASSIWGGETQYF.

The rearrangement uses TRBV6-2 or TRBV6-3 and TRBJ2-7, with 9 bases that match TRBD2. V shed 6 bases and J 4 bases; nucleotides not matched to a gene: 10. There are 15 residues in the CDR3. Germline CDR1 is MNHEY and CDR2 is SVGEGT. CDR3: CASSLQREAKYEQYF. The CDR3 bases are TGTGCCAGCAGCCTCCAGCGGGAGGCTAAATACGAGCAGTACTTC.

J is TRBJ1-2 and V is TRBV7-9; D is ambiguous. Per germline, CDR1 SEHNR and CDR2 FQNEAQ (reference sequence). The CDR3 extends over 17 amino acids. The V and J ends lost 1 base and 6 bases respectively, with 21 bases between them. This CDR3 is CASSLVAKTGNGDGYTF. The CDR3 DNA sequence: TGTGCCAGCAGCTTAGTAGCGAAGACCGGGAATGGCGATGGCTACACCTTC. Full variable domain (rest looked up from reference TRBV7-9 and TRBJ1-2): DTGVSQNPRHKITKRGQNVTFRCDPISEHNRLYWYRQTLGQGPEFLTYFQNEAQLEKSRLLSDRFSAERPKGSFSTLEIQRTEQGDSAMYLCASSLVAKTGNGDGYTFGSGTRLTVV.

This clone showed up just a few times. This sequence joins TRBV18 and TRBJ1-1; unclear D gene. CDR1 KGHSH and CDR2 LQKENI come from the germline V gene. With 3 bases removed from V and 2 bases from J, the gap between germline ends came to 10 bases. The CDR3 has 14 amino acids. CDR3: CASSPKTSNTEAFF. The DNA for the CDR3 is TGTGCCAGCTCACCGAAGACAAGTAACACTGAAGCTTTCTTT.

The chain joins TRBV5-5 to TRBJ2-7, with 8 bases that match TRBD1. V lost 4 bases, J lost 6 bases, and 6 bases stayed unmatched. Germline CDR1 is SGHKS and CDR2 is YYEKEE (reference sequence). CDR3 length: 13 amino acids. CDR3 bases: TGTGCCAGCAGCCCCCGCAGGGGGCGCGAGCAGTACTTC. It encodes CASSPRRGREQYF.

This clone was counted once. This CDR3 is CASSQPGTGVGNTIYF. The CDR3 DNA sequence: TGTGCCAGCAGTCAACCAGGGACAGGGGTAGGAAACACCATATATTTT. This sequence joins TRBV28 and TRBJ1-3; 10 bases are a match to TRBD1. CDR3 size: 16 residues. The V segment lost 5 bases and the J segment 4 bases; nucleotides outside the gene matches: 8. Germline V lookup: CDR1 MDHEN, CDR2 SYDVKM.